The 11 T cell receptor beta chains below all came from one sample that was sequenced in a study of T cells in localized non-small cell lung cancer. The protocol was immunoSEQ multiplex PCR, while the TCRdb copy is restricted to in-frame clones and leaves out a portion. The sample shows fewer than 40,000 clones, 78% of them seen only once. The sample was peripheral blood, taken before any cancer treatment. The origin of the receptors is a male donor older than 55 with stage II squamous cell lung carcinoma.

The chain joins TRBV13 to TRBJ2-7; 8 nucleotides agree with TRBD2. Germline loops: CDR1 PRHDT, CDR2 FYEKMQ (reference sequence). This CDR3 spans 19 amino acids. V trimming: 0 bases; J trimming: 7 bases; junction bases outside the gene matches: 20. The chain's CDR3 is CASSLGLMGLAGSSSEQYF. As DNA, the CDR3 is TGTGCCAGCAGCTTAGGCCTAATGGGGCTAGCGGGTTCCTCGTCGGAGCAGTACTTC.

This clone was counted only a few times. The chain combines TRBV30 with TRBJ1-5; TRBD1 might be the D (5 bases). Trimming cost V 0 bases and J 6 bases, with 18 bases left between them. The CDR3 loop spans 16 amino acids. Germline assignment: CDR1 GTSNPN and CDR2 SVGIG (reference sequence). The CDR3 spells CAWSVRGGTGRQPQHF. DNA of the CDR3: TGTGCCTGGAGTGTACGGGGTGGAACAGGTCGTCAGCCCCAGCATTTT.

This clone was counted between two and nine times. V and J are TRBV7-2 and TRBJ2-3; tentatively, D is TRBD2 (7 bases). Deletions cut 5 bases from V and 3 bases from J, with 15 bases between. Germline V CDR1 and CDR2: SGHTA, FQGNSA. The CDR3 loop spans 15 amino acids. In DNA form, the CDR3 reads TGTGCCAGCAGCCATGGGGGGGCCGGGACAGATACGCAGTATTTT. It translates to CASSHGGAGTDTQYF.

The chain joins TRBV15 to TRBJ2-7; TRBD1 aligns across 7 bases. The CDR3 has 15 residues. The trim removed 1 base at V and 2 bases at J, leaving 5 bases unmatched. Germline-derived CDR1 and CDR2 are LNHNV and YYDKDF (reference sequence). The CDR3 DNA reads TGTGCCACCAGCAGAGGGACAGGAGACACCTACGAGCAGTACTTC. As protein: CATSRGTGDTYEQYF.

V is TRBV7-9 and J is TRBJ1-2, with D possibly matching TRBD1 (5 bases). Deletions cut 7 bases from V and 4 bases from J, with 19 bases between. The CDR3 is made up of 15 amino acids. The germline V gene has CDR1 SEHNR and CDR2 FQNEAQ (reference sequence). This chain's CDR3 is CASTPSGRGGYGYTF. DNA for the CDR3: TGTGCCAGCACCCCAAGTGGTAGGGGTGGCTATGGCTACACCTTC.

The V gene is TRBV7-2, the J gene TRBJ2-5; no clear D. Judging by the DNA end, TRBJ2-7 fits better; the J call may be wrong. This CDR3 spans 15 amino acids. Germline CDR1 reads SGHTA; CDR2 reads FQGNSA. The chain's CDR3 is CASSLFPASSYEQYF. CDR3 in DNA: TGTGCCAGCAGCTTATTCCCGGCCAGCTCCTACGAGCAGTACTTC.

The chain is built from TRBV7-3 and TRBJ1-5, with a tentative D call TRBD1 (6 bases). The germline V gene encodes CDR1 SGHTA and CDR2 FQGTGA. V lost 5 bases to trimming and J lost 6 bases, with 20 bases between them. The CDR3 contains 16 residues. The CDR3 DNA is TGTGCCAGCAGCCACGGGGCGCGAGGGGGGACTCAGCCCCAGCATTTT. Translation gives CASSHGARGGTQPQHF.

This clone occurred once. The J gene is TRBJ2-6, the V gene TRBV5-1; the match to TRBD1 covers 7 bases. V shed 0 bases, J shed 0 bases, and the junction held 3 bases outside the gene matches. Looked up from germline, CDR1 is SGHRS and CDR2 is YFSETQ. This CDR3 is 17 amino acids long. The CDR3 region is CASSLEDRPSGANVLTF. For the CDR3, the DNA is TGCGCCAGCAGCTTGGAGGACAGGCCCTCTGGGGCCAACGTCCTGACTTTC.

The rearrangement links TRBV5-4 to TRBJ2-7; TRBD2 might be the D (6 bases). CDR1 and CDR2 (germline): SGHNT, YYREEE (reference sequence). Trimming cost V 4 bases and J 3 bases, with 11 bases left between them. The CDR3 sequence is 13 residues long. CDR3 in DNA: TGTGCCAGCAGCACAGGACTACTCTACGAGCAGTACTTC. Amino acids: CASSTGLLYEQYF.

This clone was seen more than once but under ten times. This sequence joins TRBV2 and TRBJ2-1; D remains unclear. Trimming stripped 7 bases from V and 6 bases from J, with 13 bases between. The germline CDR1 and CDR2 sequences are SNHLY and FYNNEI. The CDR3 consists of 13 residues. CDR3 sequence (DNA): TGTGCCAGCATACAAACACGGCCCAATGAGCAGTTCTTC. It codes for CASIQTRPNEQFF.

The V call is TRBV7-2, the J call TRBJ1-5; 9 nucleotides agree with TRBD1. The V gene end was trimmed by 5 bases and the J gene end by 6 bases; junction bases not matched to a gene: 14. Germline lookup yields CDR1 SGHTA and CDR2 FQGNSA. The CDR3 totals 17 residues. DNA of the CDR3: TGTGCCAGCAGCGCATATGGGACAGGGAGGGTGAGTCAGCCCCAGCATTTT. Translation: CASSAYGTGRVSQPQHF. Using reference TRBV7-2 and TRBJ1-5 for the parts outside the CDR3, the full variable domain is GAGVSQSPSNKVTEKGKDVELRCDPISGHTALYWYRQSLGQGLEFLIYFQGNSAPDKSGLPSDRFSAERTGGSVSTLTIQRTQQEDSAVYLCASSAYGTGRVSQPQHFGDGTRLSIL.